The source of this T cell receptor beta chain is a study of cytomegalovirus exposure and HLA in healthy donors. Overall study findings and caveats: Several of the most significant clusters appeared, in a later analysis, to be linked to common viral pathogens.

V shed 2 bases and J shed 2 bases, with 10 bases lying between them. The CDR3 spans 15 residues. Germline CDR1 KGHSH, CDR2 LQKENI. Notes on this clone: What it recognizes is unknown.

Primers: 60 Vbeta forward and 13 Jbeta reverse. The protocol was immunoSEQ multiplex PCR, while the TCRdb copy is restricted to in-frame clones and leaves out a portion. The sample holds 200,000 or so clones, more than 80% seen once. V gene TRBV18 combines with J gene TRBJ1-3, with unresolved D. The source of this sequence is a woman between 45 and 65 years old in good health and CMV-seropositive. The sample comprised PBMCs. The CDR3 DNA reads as TGTGCCAGCTCACCATCGTCAGGCCCTGGAAACACCATATATTTT. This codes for CASSPSSGPGNTIYF.